The clone carrying this TCR beta chain showed up many times. This CDR3 region has 15 residues. Germline V CDR1 and CDR2: MNHEY, SVGAGI. Trimming removed 2 bases from V and 0 bases from J, with 10 bases in between. 5'RACE generated cDNA with 10-nucleotide random UMIs. MiXCR, run by TCRdb on the 5' RACE reads, gives a single entry per CDR3 protein. The sample lists under 75,000 distinct CDR3 sequences, around 3% occurring once. The data stem from a study of neurological immune-mediated disorders. This sequence joins TRBV6-5 and TRBJ1-1, with D possibly TRBD1 on 6 matching bases. The sequence was collected from a woman in her fifties or sixties with multiple sclerosis. Sequenced sample: PBMCs. The CDR3 here is CASSYVYRVNTEAFF. CDR3 nucleotides: TGTGCCAGCAGTTACGTATACAGGGTGAACACTGAAGCTTTCTTT.